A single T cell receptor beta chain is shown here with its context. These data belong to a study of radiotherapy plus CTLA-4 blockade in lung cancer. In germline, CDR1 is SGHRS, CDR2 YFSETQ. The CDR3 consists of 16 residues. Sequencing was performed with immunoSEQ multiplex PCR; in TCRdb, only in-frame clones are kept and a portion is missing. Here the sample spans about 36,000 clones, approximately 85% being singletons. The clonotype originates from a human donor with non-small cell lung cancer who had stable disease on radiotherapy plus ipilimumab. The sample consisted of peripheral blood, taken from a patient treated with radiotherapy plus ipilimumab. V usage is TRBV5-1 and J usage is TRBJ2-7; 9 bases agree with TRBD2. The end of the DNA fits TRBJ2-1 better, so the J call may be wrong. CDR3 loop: CASSSGTSPAYNEQFF. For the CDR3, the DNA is TGCGCCAGCAGCTCAGGGACTAGCCCTGCCTACAATGAGCAGTTCTTC.